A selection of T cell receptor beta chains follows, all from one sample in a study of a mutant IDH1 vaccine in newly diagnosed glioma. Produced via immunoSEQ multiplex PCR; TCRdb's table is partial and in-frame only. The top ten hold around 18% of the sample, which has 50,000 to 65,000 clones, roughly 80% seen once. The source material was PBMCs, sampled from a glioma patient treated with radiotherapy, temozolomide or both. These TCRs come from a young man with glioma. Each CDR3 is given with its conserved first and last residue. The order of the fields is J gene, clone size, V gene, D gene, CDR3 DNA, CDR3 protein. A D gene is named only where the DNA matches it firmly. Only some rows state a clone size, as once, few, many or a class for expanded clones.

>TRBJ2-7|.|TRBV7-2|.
TGTGCCAGCAGCTTTAGCGCCCGCTCCTACGAGCAGTACTTC
CASSFSARSYEQYF
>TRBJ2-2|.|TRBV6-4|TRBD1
TGTGCCAGCAGTGTCGCAGGGGGCACCGGGGAGCTGTTTTTT
CASSVAGGTGELFF
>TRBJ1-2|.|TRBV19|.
TGTGCCAGTAGTGTCGCCGGGACAATTACTAACTATGGCTACACCTTC
CASSVAGTITNYGYTF
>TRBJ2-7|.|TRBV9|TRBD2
TGTGCCAGCAGCGTAGGGGAGGGCGAGCAGTACTTC
CASSVGEGEQYF
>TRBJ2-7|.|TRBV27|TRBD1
TGTGCCAGCAGTCCGACCGGACAGGGCATCGGCGAGCAGTACTTC
CASSPTGQGIGEQYF
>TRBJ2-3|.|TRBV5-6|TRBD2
TGTGCCAGCAGCTTGGCCTGGTCTAGCGGGAGTGGGGATACGCAGTATTTT
CASSLAWSSGSGDTQYF
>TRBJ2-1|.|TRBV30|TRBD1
TGTGCCTGGAGTAGAGACAGGGGACGCTATGAGCAGTTCTTC
CAWSRDRGRYEQFF
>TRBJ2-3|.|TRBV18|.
TGTGCCAGCTCACCACTCAATAGCGGAGAAGATACGCAGTATTTT
CASSPLNSGEDTQYF
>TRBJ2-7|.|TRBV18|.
TGTGCCAGCTCACCCCTAGCGACGGTTAGCTCCTACGAGCAGTACTTC
CASSPLATVSSYEQYF
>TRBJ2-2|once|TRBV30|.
TGTGCCTGGCATCTAGGACCACTGAACACCGGGGAGCTGTTTTTT
CAWHLGPLNTGELFF
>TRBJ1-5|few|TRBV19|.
TGTGCCAGTAGTATTGGAAGGGATCAGCCCCAGCATTTT
CASSIGRDQPQHF
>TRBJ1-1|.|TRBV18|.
TGTGCCAGCTCAGTCAGTCCGAACACTGAAGCTTTCTTT
CASSVSPNTEAFF
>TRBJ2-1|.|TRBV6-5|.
TGTGCCAGCAGTTGGGATGGGGGCTTTGGGTCTGAGCAGTTCTTC
CASSWDGGFGSEQFF
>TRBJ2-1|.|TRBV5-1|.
TGCGCCAGCAGCCTGGACGGGAGCTCCTACAATGAGCAGTTCTTC
CASSLDGSSYNEQFF
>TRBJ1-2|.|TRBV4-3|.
TGCGCCAGCAGCCAAGATGGGGGGGCGGGTGGCTACACCTTC
CASSQDGGAGGYTF
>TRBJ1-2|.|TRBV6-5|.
TGTGCCAGCACTGCGGGCTATGGCTACACCTTC
CASTAGYGYTF